A single sample gave rise to the 15 T cell receptor beta chains below, sequenced in a study of T cell repertoires in cytomegalovirus infection. TCRdb re-analysed the reads in MiXCR, keeping a single row per CDR3 protein. The sample lists about 530,000 distinct CDR3 sequences; more than 20% were seen once. The source material was PBMCs. The receptors originated from a human donor in good health (CMV status not recorded). Some clones in this sample may be carry-over from other donors' samples.

J is TRBJ2-7 and V is TRBV6-5; 8 bases align to TRBD2. J gave up 5 bases and V 7 bases, and 16 bases lay outside the gene matches. CDR1 is MNHEY and CDR2 is SVGAGI in the germline V gene. This CDR3 contains 16 residues. The CDR3 DNA reads TGTGCCAGCACCGCAGAGGGACTAGTTAATTTCCACGAGCAGTACTTC. It yields the protein CASTAEGLVNFHEQYF.

V is TRBV7-2 and J is TRBJ1-6, with 7 bases identical to TRBD1. Per the germline V gene, CDR1 is SGHTA and CDR2 is FQGNSA. The CDR3 extends over 15 amino acids. Trimming removed 5 bases from V and 9 bases from J; junction bases left unmatched: 10. In DNA, the CDR3 is TGTGCCAGCAGCCGCGCGACAGGGATTAGTTCACCCCTCCACTTT. Translating it yields CASSRATGISSPLHF.

The genes are TRBV7-6 and TRBJ2-2; no definite D call. Germline-derived CDR1 and CDR2 are SGHVS and FNYEAQ. The CDR3 is 13 amino acids. V was cut by 1 base and J by 7 bases, with 7 bases left in between. The CDR3 reads CASSLETGGELFF. CDR3 in DNA: TGTGCCAGCAGCTTAGAAACCGGCGGGGAGCTGTTTTTT.

This clonotype was counted between two and nine times. This sequence joins TRBV6-1 and TRBJ2-7; no clear D gene. Per germline, CDR1 MNHNS and CDR2 SASEGT. This CDR3 has 16 residues. The CDR3 loop reads CASSDLGGSLSDEQYV. CDR3 bases: TGTGCCAGCAGTGATCTAGGTGGATCGCTCTCCGACGAGCAGTACGTC.

V and J are TRBV20-1 and TRBJ2-3; no firm D call. From germline, CDR1 is DFQATT and CDR2 SNEGSKA (reference sequence). V lost 3 bases, J lost 0 bases, and 10 bases lay in between. The CDR3 is made up of 14 amino acids. CDR3 in amino acids: CSASLRTSTDTQYF. The CDR3 DNA follows: TGCAGTGCTAGCCTCCGAACTAGCACAGATACGCAGTATTTT.

The V call is TRBV5-6, the J call TRBJ1-5, with D maybe TRBD1 (6 bases). CDR1 and CDR2 (germline): SGHDT, YYEEEE. The CDR3 totals 15 residues. Trimming shortened V by 2 bases and J by 2 bases, and 11 bases separated the two germline ends. CDR3 DNA: TGTGCCAGCAGCTTTAGGGGGGCCGGCAATCAGCCCCAGCATTTT. Its translation: CASSFRGAGNQPQHF.

This clonotype occurred a few times. This sequence joins TRBV6-5 and TRBJ2-7, with 9 bases aligning to TRBD1. Trimming removed 8 bases from V and 7 bases from J; junction bases left unmatched: 12. Looked up from germline, CDR1 is MNHEY and CDR2 is SVGAGI. The CDR3 sequence is 14 residues long. The CDR3 spells CASRRDRDRGEQYF. The CDR3 DNA reads as TGTGCCAGCCGCCGGGACAGGGACCGGGGGGAGCAGTACTTC.

The chain carries TRBV24-1 and TRBJ1-1, with unresolved D. The V gene's germline CDR1 is KGHDR and CDR2 SFDVKD. The CDR3 contains 13 residues. V was clipped by 4 bases and J by 5 bases, with 10 bases between them. This CDR3 is CATSERGTTEAFF. The CDR3 DNA reads TGTGCCACCAGTGAGCGGGGAACGACTGAAGCTTTCTTT.

This clonotype was picked up many times. The chain uses TRBV7-2 and TRBJ2-1; the D gene is possibly TRBD2 (6 bases). The germline CDR1 and CDR2 sequences are SGHTA and FQGNSA. The CDR3 has 14 amino acids. The V end lost 5 bases, the J end lost 5 bases, and 13 bases lay between the germline ends. The CDR3 DNA follows: TGTGCCAGCAGCATCACTAGCCGGCACAATGAGCAGTTCTTC. The encoded protein is CASSITSRHNEQFF.

The V gene is TRBV7-2, the J gene TRBJ2-5; D call uncertain. Trimming pared 1 base from V and 2 bases from J, leaving 8 bases between. This CDR3 spans 14 amino acids. Per germline, CDR1 SGHTA and CDR2 FQGNSA. The CDR3 DNA reads TGTGCCAGCAGCTTAGGTCTGATTCAAGAGACCCAGTACTTC. The encoded protein is CASSLGLIQETQYF.

This chain joins TRBV19 and TRBJ1-3; 9 positions agree with TRBD1. With 9 bases clipped from V and 1 base from J, the junction kept 7 bases outside the gene matches. This CDR3 is 15 amino acids long. Looked up from germline, CDR1 is LNHDA and CDR2 is SQIVND (reference sequence). The CDR3 DNA follows: TGTGCCAGCAAGGGACAGGGACAATCTGGAAACACCATATATTTT. This codes for CASKGQGQSGNTIYF.

This clonotype has a handful of counts. A much larger clone lies one base from this, so it may be a read error. The chain couples TRBV6-2 or TRBV6-3 to TRBJ2-2, with D uncertain. The V end was cut by 2 bases, the J end by 6 bases, with 4 bases between. The V gene's germline CDR1 is MNHEY and CDR2 SVGEGT. This CDR3 contains 12 residues. The CDR3 sequence is CASSYPSGELFF. In DNA form, the CDR3 reads TGTGCCAGCAGTTACCCTTCCGGGGAGCTGTTTTTT.

At least ten counts were recorded for this clonotype. This chain uses TRBV7-2 with TRBJ2-3, with 7 bases that match TRBD2. This CDR3 is built from 15 residues. Germline V gene data show CDR1 as SGHTA and CDR2 as FQGNSA. Germline trimming cut 2 bases from V and 4 bases from J; bases unmatched to any gene: 6. The CDR3 region is CASSLLAGAADTQYF. Written as DNA, the CDR3 is TGTGCCAGCAGCTTATTGGCGGGAGCGGCAGATACGCAGTATTTT.

V and J are TRBV6-5 and TRBJ1-2; D possibly corresponds to TRBD1 (6 bases). Germline assignment: CDR1 MNHEY and CDR2 SVGAGI. CDR3 length: 14 residues. V was trimmed by 0 bases and J by 3 bases, leaving 8 bases between them. CDR3 region: CASSYSDRYYGYTF. CDR3 DNA sequence: TGTGCCAGCAGTTACTCGGACAGATACTATGGCTACACCTTC.

This clonotype was recorded a few times. The chain carries TRBV6-1 and TRBJ2-1; D remains ambiguous. CDR3 length equals 14 residues. The germline V gene encodes CDR1 MNHNS and CDR2 SASEGT. The V and J ends lost 1 base and 5 bases respectively, with 9 bases between them. This chain's CDR3 is CASSEGETHNEQFF. As DNA, the CDR3 is TGTGCCAGCAGTGAAGGGGAAACCCACAATGAGCAGTTCTTC.